The entry that follows covers one T cell receptor (beta chain) sequence. The antigen is unknown. The study drew all its donors from Caucasian adults living in Nashville, Tennessee. This sample was taken from a study of shared clonotypes between healthy human individuals. At the level of the study: Donors had three CD4 naive, three CD4 memory, two CD8 naive and one CD8 memory plate apiece.

Study-wide results and limits: All-four-donor shared clonotypes had higher generation probabilities than non-shared clonotypes did.

Over several immunoSEQ plates, each subset's genomic DNA was distributed in even portions. TCRdb's copy holds only in-frame clones and misses some; the assay was immunoSEQ multiplex PCR. The sample includes some 1,600,000 clones, 95% to 99% seen only once; the top ten take about 0.42%. The receptor was isolated from a man younger than 40 in good health. The specimen was naive CD4+ T cells sorted from blood. Subset of the sample: CD45RA+ positively selected.

CDR3 sequence reads: CASSLGYRLASSTDTQYF. The CDR3 bases are TGCGCCAGCAGCCTGGGGTATAGACTAGCGTCTAGCACAGATACGCAGTATTTT. The chain joins TRBV5-1 to TRBJ2-3, with 8 positions matching TRBD2. This CDR3 has 18 amino acids. With V trimmed by 4 bases and J by 0 bases, 13 bases remained unmatched. Germline CDR1 is SGHRS and CDR2 is YFSETQ.